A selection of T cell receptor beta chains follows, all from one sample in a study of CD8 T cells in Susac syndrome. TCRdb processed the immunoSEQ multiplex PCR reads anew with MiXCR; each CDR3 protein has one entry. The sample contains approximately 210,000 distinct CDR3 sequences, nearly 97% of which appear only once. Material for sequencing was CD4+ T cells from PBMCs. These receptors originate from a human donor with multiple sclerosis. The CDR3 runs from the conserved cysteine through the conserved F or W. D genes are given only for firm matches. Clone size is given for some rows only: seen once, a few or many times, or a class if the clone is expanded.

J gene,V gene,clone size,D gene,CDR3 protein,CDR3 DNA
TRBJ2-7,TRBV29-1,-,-,CSVEKDYEQYF,TGCAGCGTTGAAAAGGACTACGAGCAGTACTTC
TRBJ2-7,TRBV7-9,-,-,CASSFFKARSLQYF,TGTGCCAGCAGCTTTTTCAAGGCCAGGTCGCTGCAGTACTTC
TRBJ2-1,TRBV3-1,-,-,CASSQDRRLYEQFF,TGTGCCAGCAGCCAAGATAGAAGGCTCTATGAGCAGTTCTTC
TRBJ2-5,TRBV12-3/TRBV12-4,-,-,CASSLEPRVTQYF,TGTGCCAGCAGTTTAGAGCCCAGGGTGACCCAGTACTTC
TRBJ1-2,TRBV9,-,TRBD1,CASSPRDRESYGYTF,TGTGCCAGCAGCCCTCGGGACAGGGAGAGCTATGGCTACACCTTC
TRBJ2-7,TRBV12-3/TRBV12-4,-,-,CASSPSGRLSYEQYF,TGTGCCAGCAGTCCAAGCGGGCGCCTCTCCTACGAGCAGTACTTC
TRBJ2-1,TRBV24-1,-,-,CATSDSEWDEQFF,TGTGCCACCAGTGATTCCGAGTGGGATGAGCAGTTCTTC
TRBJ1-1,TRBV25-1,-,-,CASSGGTYHTEAFF,TGTGCCAGCAGTGGCGGGACCTACCACACTGAAGCTTTCTTT
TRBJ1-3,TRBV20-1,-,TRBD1,CSASPGGSGNTIYF,TGCAGTGCTAGCCCAGGGGGCTCTGGAAACACCATATATTTT
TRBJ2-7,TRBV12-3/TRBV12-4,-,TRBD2,CASRLAGVYEQYF,TGTGCCAGCAGGTTAGCGGGAGTCTACGAGCAGTACTTC
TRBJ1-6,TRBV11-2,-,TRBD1,CASSFTGQGHSPLHF,TGTGCCAGCAGCTTCACTGGACAGGGGCATTCACCCCTCCACTTT
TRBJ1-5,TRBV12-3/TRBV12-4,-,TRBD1,CASTLTGNQPQHF,TGTGCCAGCACCCTGACAGGGAACCAGCCCCAGCATTTT
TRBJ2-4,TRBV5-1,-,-,CASSLGPTGIAKNIQYF,TGCGCCAGCAGCTTGGGCCCTACAGGGATAGCCAAAAACATTCAGTACTTC
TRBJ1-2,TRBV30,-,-,CAIGASYGYTF,TGTGCCATCGGGGCCAGCTATGGCTACACCTTC
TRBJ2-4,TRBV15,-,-,CATSPQRRGAGNIQYF,TGTGCCACCAGCCCTCAGAGGCGGGGCGCGGGGAACATTCAGTACTTC
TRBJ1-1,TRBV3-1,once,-,CASSQAQGNTEAFF,TGTGCCAGCAGCCAAGCCCAGGGAAACACTGAAGCTTTCTTT
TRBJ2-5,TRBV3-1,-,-,CASSQDGETQYF,TGTGCCAGCAGCCAAGATGGGGAGACCCAGTACTTC
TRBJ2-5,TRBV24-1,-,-,CATSDPSVETQYF,TGTGCCACCAGTGATCCTAGCGTTGAGACCCAGTACTTC
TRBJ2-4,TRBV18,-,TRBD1,CASSTGELAKNIQYF,TGTGCCAGCTCGACAGGGGAGCTAGCCAAAAACATTCAGTACTTC
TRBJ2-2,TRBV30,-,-,CAWSPILITGELFF,TGTGCCTGGAGTCCTATCCTGATCACCGGGGAGCTGTTTTTT